This T cell receptor (beta chain) was profiled in a study of cytomegalovirus exposure and HLA in healthy donors. The PCR had 60 Vbeta and 13 Jbeta primers. Here immunoSEQ multiplex PCR was the method, and the copy in TCRdb shows in-frame clones only, minus some. The profile shows more than 95,000 clones, approximately 72% of them singletons. With 4 bases clipped from V and 7 bases from J, the junction kept 7 bases outside the gene matches. CDR1 SGHDT and CDR2 YYEEEE come from the germline V gene. The CDR3 extends over 15 amino acids. Study-level results: There was a cluster of highly shared sequence variants that was likely a sequencing artifact.

As for this clone: Its antigen is unknown.

This rearrangement joins TRBV5-6 to TRBJ2-1; 11 bases align to TRBD2. Sequenced input: PBMCs. This TCR was sampled from a female donor in good health and CMV-seropositive. CDR3 in DNA: TGTGCCAGCAGCACGGGACTAGCGGCAAGGAATGAGCAGTTCTTC. It is translated as CASSTGLAARNEQFF.